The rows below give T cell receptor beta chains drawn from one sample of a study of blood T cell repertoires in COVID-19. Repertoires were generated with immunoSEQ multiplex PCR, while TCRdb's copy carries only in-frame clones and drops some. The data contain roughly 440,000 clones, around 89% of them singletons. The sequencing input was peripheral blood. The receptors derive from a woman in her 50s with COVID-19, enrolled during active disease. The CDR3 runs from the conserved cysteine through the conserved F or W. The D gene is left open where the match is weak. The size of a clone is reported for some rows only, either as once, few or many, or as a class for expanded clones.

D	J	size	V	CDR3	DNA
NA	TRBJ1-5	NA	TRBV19	CASSIRDQPQHF	TGTGCCAGTAGTATTCGTGATCAGCCCCAGCATTTT
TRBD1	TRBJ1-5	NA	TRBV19	CASSISGTDRSNQPQHF	TGTGCCAGTAGTATTTCCGGGACAGATCGTAGCAATCAGCCCCAGCATTTT
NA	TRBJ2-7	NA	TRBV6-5	CASSYTRQVGDEQYF	TGTGCCAGCAGTTACACTCGACAGGTAGGGGACGAGCAGTACTTC
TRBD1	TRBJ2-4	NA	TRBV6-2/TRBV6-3	CASSYIRDREDIQYF	TGTGCCAGCAGTTACATCCGGGACAGGGAAGACATTCAGTACTTC
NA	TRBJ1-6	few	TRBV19	CASSPGVEGSPLHF	TGTGCCAGTAGTCCCGGGGTTGAGGGTTCACCCCTCCACTTT
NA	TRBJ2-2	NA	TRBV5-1	CASSLDRGELFF	TGCGCCAGCAGCTTGGATCGCGGGGAGCTGTTTTTT
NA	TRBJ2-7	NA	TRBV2	CASSGVGDSEQYF	TGTGCCAGCAGTGGGGTGGGGGACTCCGAGCAGTACTTC
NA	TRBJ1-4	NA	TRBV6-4	CASSESGTRREKLFF	TGTGCCAGCAGTGAATCCGGGACACGGCGAGAAAAACTGTTTTTT
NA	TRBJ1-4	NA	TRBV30	CAWSPMAVTNEKLFF	TGTGCCTGGAGCCCGATGGCGGTGACTAATGAAAAACTGTTTTTT
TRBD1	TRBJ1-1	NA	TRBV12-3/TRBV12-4	CASSLMPDRQAFF	TGTGCCAGCAGTCTCATGCCGGACAGGCAAGCTTTCTTT
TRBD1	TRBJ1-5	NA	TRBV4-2	CASSLSQDRGNQPQHF	TGTGCCAGCAGCCTCTCCCAGGACAGGGGAAATCAGCCCCAGCATTTT
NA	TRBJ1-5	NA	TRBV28	CASSLLGSSLDQPQHF	TGTGCCAGCAGTTTATTGGGCAGTTCCCTTGATCAGCCCCAGCATTTT
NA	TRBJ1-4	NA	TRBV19	CASSPDREEKLFF	TGTGCCAGTAGTCCTGACAGAGAAGAAAAACTGTTTTTT
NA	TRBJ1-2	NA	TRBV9	CASSPGQLYGYTF	TGTGCCAGCAGCCCCGGACAGCTCTATGGCTACACCTTC
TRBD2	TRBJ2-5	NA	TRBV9	CASSPSLAGGEETQYF	TGTGCCAGCAGCCCATCACTAGCGGGGGGTGAGGAGACCCAGTACTTC
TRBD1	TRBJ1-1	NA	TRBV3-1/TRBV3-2	CASSQVRGRTEAFF	TGTGCCAGCAGCCAAGTCAGGGGGCGGACTGAAGCTTTCTTT
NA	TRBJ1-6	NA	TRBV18	CASSIAGRDSPLHF	TGTGCCAGCTCTATAGCGGGAAGGGATTCACCCCTCCACTTT
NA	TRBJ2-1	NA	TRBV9	CASSVRGDYNEQFF	TGTGCCAGCAGCGTCAGGGGCGATTACAATGAGCAGTTCTTC
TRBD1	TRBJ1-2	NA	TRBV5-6	CASSFGTGGYTF	TGTGCCAGCAGCTTTGGGACAGGGGGCTACACCTTC
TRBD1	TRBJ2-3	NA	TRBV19	CASSETGADTQYF	TGTGCCAGTTCTGAGACAGGGGCCGATACGCAGTATTTT
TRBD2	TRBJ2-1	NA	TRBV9	CASSSSGGLHNEQFF	TGTGCCAGCAGCTCTAGCGGGGGGCTCCACAATGAGCAGTTCTTC
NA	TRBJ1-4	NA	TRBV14	CASSQARTNEKLFF	TGTGCCAGCAGCCAAGCCCGAACTAATGAAAAACTGTTTTTT
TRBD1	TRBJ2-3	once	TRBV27	CASSPRTGTDTQYF	TGTGCCAGCAGTCCGCGGACAGGGACAGATACGCAGTATTTT
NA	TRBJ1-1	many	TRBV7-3	CASSLAGVGTKAFF	TGTGCCAGCAGCTTAGCAGGGGTTGGAACCAAAGCTTTCTTT
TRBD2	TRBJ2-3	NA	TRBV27	CASSLLAGGTDTQYF	TGTGCCAGCAGTCTACTAGCGGGGGGCACAGATACGCAGTATTTT
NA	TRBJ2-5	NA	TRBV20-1	CSARGRETQYF	TGCAGCGCTCGGGGGAGAGAGACCCAGTACTTC
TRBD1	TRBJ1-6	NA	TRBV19	CASSTTGTAYNSPLHF	TGTGCCAGTAGTACGACCGGGACAGCCTATAATTCACCCCTCCACTTT
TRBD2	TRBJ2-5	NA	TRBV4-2	CASSPGGIAGVGTQYF	TGTGCCAGCAGCCCGGGAGGAATAGCGGGGGTGGGGACCCAGTACTTC
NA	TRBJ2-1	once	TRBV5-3	CARTILRGTLWNEQFF	TGTGCCAGAACCATCCTTCGGGGGACCCTGTGGAATGAGCAGTTCTTC
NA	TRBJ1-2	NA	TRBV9	CASSVAFGFYGYTF	TGTGCCAGCAGCGTAGCTTTTGGCTTCTATGGCTACACCTTC
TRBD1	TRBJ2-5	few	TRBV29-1	CSVEQGQGIRTQYF	TGCAGCGTTGAACAAGGACAGGGGATACGGACCCAGTACTTC
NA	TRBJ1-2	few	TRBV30	CAWGSNYGYTF	TGTGCCTGGGGCAGTAACTATGGCTACACCTTC
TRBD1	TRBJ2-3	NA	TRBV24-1	CATRGQGRGDTQYF	TGTGCCACCCGGGGACAGGGAAGGGGAGATACGCAGTATTTT
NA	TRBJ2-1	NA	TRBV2	CASSDRGNEQFF	TGTGCCAGCAGTGATCGGGGAAATGAGCAGTTCTTC
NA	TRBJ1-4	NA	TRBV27	CASSFQGNEKLFF	TGTGCCAGCAGTTTCCAGGGGAATGAAAAACTGTTTTTT
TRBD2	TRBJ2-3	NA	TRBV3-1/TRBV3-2	CASSQAGTSGGRTDTQYF	TGTGCCAGCAGCCAGGCGGGGACTAGCGGGGGGCGCACAGATACGCAGTATTTT
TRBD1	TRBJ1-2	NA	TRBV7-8	CASSLAEGASGYTF	TGTGCCAGCAGCTTAGCGGAGGGGGCGAGTGGCTACACCTTC
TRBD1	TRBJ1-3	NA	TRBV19	CASSIPGQDFFSGNTIYF	TGTGCCAGTAGTATACCGGGACAGGACTTCTTTTCTGGAAACACCATATATTTT
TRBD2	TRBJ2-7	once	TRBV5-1	CASSRNGAGGYEQYF	TGCGCCAGCAGTCGTAACGGTGCGGGGGGGTACGAGCAGTACTTC
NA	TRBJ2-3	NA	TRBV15	CATSRLVDTQYF	TGTGCCACCAGCCGACTGGTTGATACGCAGTATTTT
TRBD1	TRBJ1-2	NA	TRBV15	CATSRIQGAAGYTF	TGTGCCACCAGCAGAATACAGGGGGCGGCGGGCTACACCTTC
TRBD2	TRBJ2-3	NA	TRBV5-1	CASSLAVGGSTDTQYF	TGCGCCAGCAGCTTGGCTGTCGGGGGGAGCACAGATACGCAGTATTTT
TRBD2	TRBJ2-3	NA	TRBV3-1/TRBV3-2	CASSQSVVSGGTDTQYF	TGTGCCAGCAGCCAATCCGTCGTGAGCGGGGGGACAGATACGCAGTATTTT
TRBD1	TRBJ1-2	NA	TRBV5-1	CASSRTGEYGYTF	TGCGCCAGCAGCCGGACAGGGGAATATGGCTACACCTTC
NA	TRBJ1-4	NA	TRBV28	CASTSSRGAGREKLFF	TGTGCCAGCACGTCCTCTCGGGGGGCAGGGAGGGAAAAACTGTTTTTT
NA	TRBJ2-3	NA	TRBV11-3	CASSPRGQGDTQYF	TGTGCCAGCAGCCCTAGGGGCCAGGGAGATACGCAGTATTTT
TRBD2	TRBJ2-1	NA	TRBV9	CASSVSGTGGYNEQFF	TGTGCCAGCAGCGTAAGCGGAACGGGGGGTTACAATGAGCAGTTCTTC
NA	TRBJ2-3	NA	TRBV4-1	CASSQLGSGKDTQYF	TGCGCCAGCAGCCAATTAGGTTCGGGTAAAGATACGCAGTATTTT
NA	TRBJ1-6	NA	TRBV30	CAWSVRQANAGSPLHF	TGTGCCTGGAGTGTAAGGCAGGCCAACGCGGGTTCACCCCTCCACTTT
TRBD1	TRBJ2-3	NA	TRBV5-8	CASSLGISGTGYTDTQYF	TGTGCCAGCAGCTTGGGGATCTCCGGGACAGGCTACACAGATACGCAGTATTTT
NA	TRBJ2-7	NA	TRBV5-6	CASSPTGIPYEQYF	TGTGCCAGCAGCCCCACGGGGATTCCCTACGAGCAGTACTTC
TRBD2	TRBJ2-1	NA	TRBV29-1	CSGLGLAGYNEQFF	TGCAGCGGTCTAGGACTAGCGGGCTACAATGAGCAGTTCTTC
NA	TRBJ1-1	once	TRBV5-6	CASSYGLEAFF	TGTGCCAGCAGCTATGGCCTTGAAGCTTTCTTT
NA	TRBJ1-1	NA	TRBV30	CAWNAQGTSEAFF	TGTGCCTGGAATGCCCAGGGGACCTCTGAAGCTTTCTTT
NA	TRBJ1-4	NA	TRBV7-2	CASSLGATATNEKLFF	TGTGCCAGCAGCTTAGGGGCAACAGCAACTAATGAAAAACTGTTTTTT
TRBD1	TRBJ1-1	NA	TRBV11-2	CASSPWTGGNTEAFF	TGTGCCAGCAGCCCCTGGACAGGAGGGAACACTGAAGCTTTCTTT
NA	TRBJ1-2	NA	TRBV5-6	CASSFPTAVYGYTF	TGTGCCAGCAGCTTTCCCACGGCGGTCTATGGCTACACCTTC
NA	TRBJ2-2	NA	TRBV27	CASSLLTRTGELFF	TGTGCCAGCAGTTTATTAACCCGGACCGGGGAGCTGTTTTTT
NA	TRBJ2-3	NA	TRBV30	CAWSGIAGARLNTQYF	TGTGCCTGGAGTGGGATAGCAGGGGCCCGACTTAATACGCAGTATTTT
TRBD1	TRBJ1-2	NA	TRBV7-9	CASSHTRALHRGWNYGYTF	TGTGCCAGCAGCCACACCCGCGCCCTCCACAGGGGTTGGAACTATGGCTACACCTTC